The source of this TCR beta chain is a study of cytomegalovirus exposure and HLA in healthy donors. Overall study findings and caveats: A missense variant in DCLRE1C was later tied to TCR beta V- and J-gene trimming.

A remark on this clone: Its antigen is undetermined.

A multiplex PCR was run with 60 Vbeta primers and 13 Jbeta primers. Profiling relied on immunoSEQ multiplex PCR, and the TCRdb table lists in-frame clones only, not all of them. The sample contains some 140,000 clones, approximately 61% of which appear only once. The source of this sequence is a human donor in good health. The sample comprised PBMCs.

This CDR3 reads CASREMAGQGTYEQYF. CDR3 coding DNA: TGTGCCAGTCGGGAGATGGCGGGACAGGGAACCTACGAGCAGTACTTC. The J gene is TRBJ2-7, the V gene TRBV19; 9 bases are shared with TRBD1. The length of the CDR3 is 16 residues. Germline V gene sequence: CDR1 LNHDA, CDR2 SQIVND (reference sequence). The ends lost 8 bases at V and 2 bases at J; junction bases unmatched: 13.